These 9 T cell receptor beta chains came from one sample sequenced in a study of T cell clonotyping in hematopoietic cell transplantation (TCRdb year 2021). The sample's time point label, decoded: 30 days after allo-HCT. The protocol used for the library was the immunoSEQ multiplex PCR assay. In TCRdb, the immuneACCESS table is reduced to in-frame sequences with V and J assigned. These tables do not hold every clone; where another copy was compared, an unresolved V gene accounts for under half, and the others remain unexplained. The sample contains fewer than 4,500 clones, approximately 94% of them found a single time. More than 5% of the sample rests with the top ten. The sample was peripheral blood mononuclear cells, taken 30 days after allogeneic stem cell transplant. The receptors were sampled from a male patient between 65 and 85 years old who had an allogeneic stem cell transplant from an unrelated donor, so T cells may come from the graft donor. Some clones in this sample may be carry-over from other donors' samples.

CDR3 loop: CAWGWGRGQETQYF. The CDR3 bases are TGTGCCTGGGGTTGGGGGCGGGGACAAGAGACCCAGTACTTC. The V and J genes are TRBV30 and TRBJ2-5; D tentatively fits TRBD1 or TRBD2 (6 bases each). This CDR3 region has 14 residues. Germline-derived CDR1 and CDR2 are GTSNPN and SVGIG (reference sequence). The V and J ends lost 5 bases and 2 bases respectively, with 15 bases between them. Supplemented by reference TRBV30 and TRBJ2-5, the full variable domain reads SQTIHQWPATLVQPVGSPLSLECTVEGTSNPNLYWYRQAAGRGLQLLFYSVGIGQISSEVPQNLSASRPQDRQFILSSKKLLLSDSGFYLCAWGWGRGQETQYFGPGTRLLVL.

The J gene is TRBJ2-1, the V gene TRBV5-4, with D perhaps TRBD2 (7 bases). V was cut by 5 bases and J by 8 bases, with 20 bases left in between. The CDR3 totals 15 residues. Germline V gives CDR1 SGHNT, CDR2 YYREEE (reference sequence). The CDR3 region is CASRARGGDRYEQFF. The CDR3 bases are TGTGCCAGCAGGGCGAGGGGGGGCGATAGGTATGAGCAGTTCTTC.

V usage is TRBV5-1 and J usage is TRBJ2-4; TRBD1 might be the D (6 bases). Germline V gives CDR1 SGHRS, CDR2 YFSETQ. CDR3 size: 14 residues. V shed 5 bases and J shed 5 bases, with 14 bases lying between them. The CDR3, as DNA: TGCGCCAGCAGTCTGACAGGACCTCAAAACATTCAGTACTTC. Translated, it gives CASSLTGPQNIQYF.

The V call is TRBV6-1, the J call TRBJ2-3; maybe TRBD1 (5 bases). Germline CDR1 reads MNHNS; CDR2 reads SASEGT. The CDR3 consists of 15 residues. V lost 5 bases and J lost 3, with 15 bases in between. CDR3: CASSRKGVETDTQYF. DNA for the CDR3: TGTGCCAGCAGTAGGAAAGGGGTTGAGACAGATACGCAGTATTTT.

The CDR3 spells CASTLRGVTEQFF. The CDR3 nucleotides read TGCGCCAGCACCCTCAGGGGCGTGACAGAGCAGTTCTTC. The chain combines TRBV5-1 with TRBJ2-1; D perhaps matches TRBD1 (6 bases). The germline gives CDR1 SGHRS, CDR2 YFSETQ. V was shortened by 6 bases and J by 10 bases, with 17 bases between the two germline ends. The CDR3 sequence is 13 residues long. The full variable domain, completed using reference TRBV5-1 and TRBJ2-1, is KAGVTQTPRYLIKTRGQQVTLSCSPISGHRSVSWYQQTPGQGLQFLFEYFSETQRNKGNFPGRFSGRQFSNSRSEMNVSTLELGDSALYLCASTLRGVTEQFFGPGTRLTVL.

The V call is TRBV28, the J call TRBJ2-3; perhaps TRBD2 as D (6 bases). The V end was cut by 6 bases, the J end by 2 bases, with 12 bases between. This CDR3 has 14 amino acids. Looked up from germline, CDR1 is MDHEN and CDR2 is SYDVKM. The CDR3 protein is CASSPSVNTDTQYF. The CDR3 DNA reads as TGTGCCAGCAGCCCTAGCGTTAACACAGATACGCAGTATTTT. Looking up the rest from reference TRBV28 and TRBJ2-3 gives the full variable domain: DVKVTQSSRYLVKRTGEKVFLECVQDMDHENMFWYRQDPGLGLRLIYFSYDVKMKEKGDIPEGYSVSREKKERFSLILESASTNQTSMYLCASSPSVNTDTQYFGPGTRLTVL.

The chain links TRBV30 to TRBJ1-5, with D unresolved. Germline V gene data show CDR1 as GTSNPN and CDR2 as SVGIG (reference sequence). Trimming pared 0 bases from V and 5 bases from J, leaving 8 bases between. The CDR3 has 13 amino acids. The CDR3, as DNA: TGTGCCTGGAGTGTACTTGGGGATCAGCCCCAGCATTTT. This gives the protein CAWSVLGDQPQHF.

V usage is TRBV28 and J usage is TRBJ2-3, with D possibly matching TRBD2 (6 bases). CDR3 length equals 16 residues. CDR1 is MDHEN and CDR2 is SYDVKM in the germline V gene. Trimming removed 3 bases from V and 0 bases from J, with 13 bases in between. The CDR3 region is CASSLSLARSTDTQYF. The CDR3, as DNA: TGTGCCAGCAGTTTGTCACTAGCACGGAGCACAGATACGCAGTATTTT.

This chain connects TRBV5-1 to TRBJ2-3; 7 nucleotides match TRBD1. Germline lookup yields CDR1 SGHRS and CDR2 YFSETQ. V lost 4 bases, J lost 4 bases, and 6 bases stayed unmatched. The CDR3 covers 14 residues. CDR3 region: CASSGNRGSDTQYF. For the CDR3, the DNA is TGCGCCAGCAGCGGGAACAGGGGATCAGATACGCAGTATTTT.